The 10 T cell receptor beta chains presented below share a single source sample, sequenced in a study of CD8+ T cells in alopecia areata. Investigators isolated RNA and reverse transcribed it into cDNA to act as the sequencing template. TCRdb's copy holds only in-frame clones and misses some; the assay was immunoSEQ multiplex PCR. The sample has more than 90,000 clones; roughly two fifths are singletons. Sequences were obtained from CD4+ T cells sorted from blood. These receptors all come from a human donor with alopecia areata.

The rearrangement uses TRBV6-5 and TRBJ2-7; tentative D call: TRBD1 (6 bases). Trimming removed 10 bases from V and 4 bases from J, with 14 bases in between. There are 12 residues in the CDR3. CDR1 is MNHEY and CDR2 is SVGAGI in the germline V gene. CDR3 nucleotides: TGTGCCACTAAGCAGGGGCAATACGAGCAGTACTTC. This translates into CATKQGQYEQYF.

The CDR3 bases are TGTGCCAGCAGTGAATGGAAGAAGGGGTACGAGCAGTACTTC. It is translated as CASSEWKKGYEQYF. The genes are TRBV25-1 and TRBJ2-7; D possibly corresponds to TRBD1 (5 bases). Looked up from germline, CDR1 is MGHDK and CDR2 is SYGVNS. Trimming took off 1 base at V and 4 bases at J, with 11 bases between the two ends. The CDR3 length is 14 residues.

Notes on this clone: Other DNA variants within this sample encode the same CDR3. V usage is TRBV5-1 and J usage is TRBJ2-3; D gene ambiguous. The germline CDR1 and CDR2 sequences are SGHRS and YFSETQ. The CDR3 sequence is 14 residues long. V shed 0 bases and J shed 1 base, with 6 bases lying between them. The CDR3 bases are TGCGCCAGCAGCTTGGATAGAGGCACAGATACGCAGTATTTT. This codes for CASSLDRGTDTQYF.

This clone was counted a few times. J is TRBJ2-4 and V is TRBV7-2; D is unresolved. The CDR3 loop spans 14 amino acids. Trimming cost V 0 bases and J 5 bases, with 8 bases left between them. Germline V CDR1 and CDR2: SGHTA, FQGNSA. This CDR3 is CASSLAGPENIQYF. The CDR3 DNA reads TGTGCCAGCAGCTTAGCAGGGCCCGAAAACATTCAGTACTTC.

The chain links TRBV4-3 to TRBJ2-3; TRBD2 is a possible D gene (7 bases). This CDR3 is 16 amino acids long. V lost 2 bases and J 3 bases, leaving 15 bases between the germline ends. CDR1 LGHNA and CDR2 YSLEER come from the germline V gene. Here the CDR3 DNA reads TGCGCCAGCAGCCAAATGGGGGGGCCCGCTACAGATACGCAGTATTTT. Residues: CASSQMGGPATDTQYF.

The chain links TRBV20-1 to TRBJ1-1; D is undetermined. The V end was cut by 5 bases, the J end by 6 bases, with 10 bases between. Per germline, CDR1 DFQATT and CDR2 SNEGSKA (reference sequence). The CDR3 contains 11 residues. CDR3 in amino acids: CSAPRTPEAFF. The CDR3 coding sequence is TGCAGTGCTCCTAGGACGCCTGAAGCTTTCTTT.

Turning to this clone: Distinct nucleotide sequences in the sample also encode this CDR3. This chain joins TRBV30 and TRBJ1-5; 7 bases are a match to TRBD1. This CDR3 is built from 13 residues. Germline CDR1 reads GTSNPN; CDR2 reads SVGIG (reference sequence). With 1 base clipped from V and 6 bases from J, the junction kept 3 bases outside the gene matches. Here the CDR3 DNA reads TGTGCCTGGAGTGGGACAGGTGGTCAGCCCCAGCATTTT. The encoded protein is CAWSGTGGQPQHF.

The J gene is TRBJ1-1, the V gene TRBV29-1; D gene unclear. There are 10 residues in the CDR3. Trimming removed 6 bases from V and 2 bases from J, with 4 bases in between. The germline V gene encodes CDR1 SQVTM and CDR2 ANQGSEA. The CDR3 sequence: CSVSNTEAFF. For the CDR3, the DNA is TGCAGCGTGTCCAACACTGAAGCTTTCTTT. Full variable domain (missing parts from reference TRBV29-1 and TRBJ1-1): SAVISQKPSRDICQRGTSLTIQCQVDSQVTMMFWYRQQPGQSLTLIATANQGSEATYESGFVIDKFPISRPNLTFSTLTVSNMSPEDSSIYLCSVSNTEAFFGQGTRLTVV.

CDR3 sequence reads: CASSAYEQYF. The CDR3 bases are TGTGCCAGCAGCGCCTACGAGCAGTACTTC. V and J are TRBV2 and TRBJ2-7; D call uncertain. V gave up 6 bases and J gave up 2 bases, with 2 bases separating them. The CDR3 covers 10 residues. CDR1 is SNHLY and CDR2 is FYNNEI in the germline V gene.

The rearrangement links TRBV19 to TRBJ2-3; 7 nucleotides line up with TRBD1. V dropped 5 bases and J dropped 3; count of bases not matched to a gene: 11. The CDR3 is 16 amino acids. In germline, CDR1 is LNHDA, CDR2 SQIVND (reference sequence). The DNA for the CDR3 is TGTGCCAGTAGTCCGGTAGGGGGACAGTCGACAGATACGCAGTATTTT. Translated: CASSPVGGQSTDTQYF. Full variable domain (outside the CDR3, taken from reference TRBV19 and TRBJ2-3): DGGITQSPKYLFRKEGQNVTLSCEQNLNHDAMYWYRQDPGQGLRLIYYSQIVNDFQKGDIAEGYSVSREKKESFPLTVTSAQKNPTAFYLCASSPVGGQSTDTQYFGPGTRLTVL.